This entry lists 2 T cell receptor beta chains sequenced from one sample in a study of HIV-infected patients and healthy controls (TCRdb year 2014). Whole blood was used without fractionating the cells, so the repertoire represented all peripheral T cells without sorting. The library came from 5' RACE. TCRdb names Illumina MiSeq as the instrument used. Using SuperScript III with primers targeting the alpha and beta constant regions, around 550 ng of RNA was reverse transcribed. Separate libraries for the alpha and beta chains were generated through chain-specific third strand synthesis that incorporated multiplexing indices. In-frame beta chains were kept once TCRdb had trimmed the public reads at Q25 with fastp and called clones with MiXCR. Each record represents a unique CDR3 protein, reported with the most common genes and DNA among its rows. Here the sample has roughly 16,000 distinct CDR3 sequences; around 5.5% occur a single time. The biggest ten clones account for 1.9% of the sample.

The sample taken for sequencing was blood. The receptor set was obtained from an adult in good health.

This clonotype showed up many times. The rearrangement links TRBV6-4 to TRBJ1-1, with D uncertain. The germline CDR1 and CDR2 sequences are MRHNA and SNTAGT. CDR3 length: 14 amino acids. Trimming pared 6 bases from V and 4 bases from J, leaving 15 bases between. CDR3 coding DNA: TGTGCCAGCAGCCCCCGGATAGGGAGCACTGAAGCTTTCTTT. Translating gives CASSPRIGSTEAFF.

In this sample, this clonotype turned up many times. V and J are TRBV7-2 and TRBJ2-1, with D unclear. The CDR3 contains 15 residues. CDR1 SGHTA and CDR2 FQGNSA come from the germline V gene. V lost 5 bases, J lost 1 base, and 12 bases lay in between. The CDR3 loop is CASSARLNSYNEQFF. The CDR3 DNA reads TGTGCCAGCAGCGCAAGACTGAATTCCTACAATGAGCAGTTCTTC.